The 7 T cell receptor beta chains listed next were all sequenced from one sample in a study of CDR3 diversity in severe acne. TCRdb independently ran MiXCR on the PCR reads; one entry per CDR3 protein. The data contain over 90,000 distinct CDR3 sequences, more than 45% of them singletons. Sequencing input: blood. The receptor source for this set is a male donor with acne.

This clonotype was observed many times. In DNA, the CDR3 is TGCGCCAGCAGCTTGGAAGAGATCAGGGAAAATAATTCACCCCTCCACTTT. This codes for CASSLEEIRENNSPLHF. This sequence joins TRBV5-1 and TRBJ1-6, with D possibly matching TRBD1 (5 bases). V lost 0 bases to trimming and J lost 5 bases, with 15 bases between them. Germline lookup yields CDR1 SGHRS and CDR2 YFSETQ. This CDR3 is built from 17 residues.

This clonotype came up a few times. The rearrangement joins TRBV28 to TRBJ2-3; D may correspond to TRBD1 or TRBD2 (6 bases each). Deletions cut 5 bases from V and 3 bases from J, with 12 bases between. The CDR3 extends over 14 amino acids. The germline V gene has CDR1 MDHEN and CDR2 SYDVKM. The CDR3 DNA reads TGTGCCAGCAGTGAGGGGGGTGGAACAGATACGCAGTATTTT. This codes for CASSEGGGTDTQYF.

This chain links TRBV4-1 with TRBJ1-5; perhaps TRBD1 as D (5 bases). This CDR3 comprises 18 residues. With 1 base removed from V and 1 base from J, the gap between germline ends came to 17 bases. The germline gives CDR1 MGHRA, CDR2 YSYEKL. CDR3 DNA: TGCGCCAGCAGCCAAGGGAAGATACAGGTTATCAGCAATCAGCCCCAGCATTTT. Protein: CASSQGKIQVISNQPQHF.

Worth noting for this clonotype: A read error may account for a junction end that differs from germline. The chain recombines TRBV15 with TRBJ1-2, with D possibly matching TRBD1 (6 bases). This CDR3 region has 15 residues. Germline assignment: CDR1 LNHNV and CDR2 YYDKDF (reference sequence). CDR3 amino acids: CATSRDGKDSYGYAF. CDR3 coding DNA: TGTGCCACCAGCAGAGATGGAAAGGACAGCTATGGCTACGCCTTC.

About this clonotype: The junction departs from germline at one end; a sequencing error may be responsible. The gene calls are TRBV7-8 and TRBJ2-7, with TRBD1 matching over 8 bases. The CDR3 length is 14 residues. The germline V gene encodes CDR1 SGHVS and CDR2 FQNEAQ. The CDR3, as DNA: TGCGCCAGCAGCCTGAATGGACAGGGCAACGAGCAGTACTTC. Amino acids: CASSLNGQGNEQYF.

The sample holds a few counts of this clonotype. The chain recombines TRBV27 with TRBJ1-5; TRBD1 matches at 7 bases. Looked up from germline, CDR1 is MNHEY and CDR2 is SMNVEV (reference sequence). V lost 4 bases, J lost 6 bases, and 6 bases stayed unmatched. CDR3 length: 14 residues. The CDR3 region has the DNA TGTGCCAGCAGTTATCAGGGGGGCGGTCAGCCCCAGCATTTT. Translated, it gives CASSYQGGGQPQHF.

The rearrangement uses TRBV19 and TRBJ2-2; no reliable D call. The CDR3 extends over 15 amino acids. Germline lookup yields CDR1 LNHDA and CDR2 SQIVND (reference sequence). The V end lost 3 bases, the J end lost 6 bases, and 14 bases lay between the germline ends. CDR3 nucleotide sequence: TGTGCCAGTAGTATCAAGGGTTATTCGGCCGGGGAGCTGTTTTTT. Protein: CASSIKGYSAGELFF.